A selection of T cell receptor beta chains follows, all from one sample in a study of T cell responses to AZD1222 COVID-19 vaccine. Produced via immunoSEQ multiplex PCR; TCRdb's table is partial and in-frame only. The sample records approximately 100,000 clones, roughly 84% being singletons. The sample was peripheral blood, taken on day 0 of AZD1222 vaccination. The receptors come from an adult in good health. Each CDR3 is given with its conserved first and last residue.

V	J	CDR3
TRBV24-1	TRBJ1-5	CATSPGTANQPQHF
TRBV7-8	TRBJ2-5	CASSPRGGETQYF
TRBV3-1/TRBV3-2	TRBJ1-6	CASSPLTPGQNSPLHF
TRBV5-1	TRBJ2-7	CASSIFNRGSEQYF
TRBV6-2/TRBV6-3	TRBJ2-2	CASSPDRARFANTGELFF
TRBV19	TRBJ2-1	CASSILAGGPGNEQFF
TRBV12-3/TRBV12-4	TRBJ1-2	CASSLNRVSTF
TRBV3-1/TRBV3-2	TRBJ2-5	CASSQDRGTQYF
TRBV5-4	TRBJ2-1	CASSRGQRTSGSNEQFF
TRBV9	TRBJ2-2	CASSVGPQGTGELFF
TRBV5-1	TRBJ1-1	CASSLEGRNTEAFF
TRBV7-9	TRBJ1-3	CASSSVDRYSGNTIYF
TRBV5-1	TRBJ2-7	CASSLGGQGAYEQYF
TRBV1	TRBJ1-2	CTSSQPWSPPNYGYTF
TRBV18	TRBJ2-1	CASSPPVSGRIHEQFF
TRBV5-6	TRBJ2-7	CASSSLGQGIDEQYF
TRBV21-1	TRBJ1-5	CASSNESPSGGERSNQPQHF
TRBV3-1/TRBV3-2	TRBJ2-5	CASSPSGGGGQYF
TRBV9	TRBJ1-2	CASSADAQGPGYTF
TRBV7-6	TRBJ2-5	CASSLEERSRRSQYF
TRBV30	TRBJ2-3	CASGWSDGTQYF
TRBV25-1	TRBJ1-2	CASSKTGISGYTF
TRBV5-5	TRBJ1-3	CASNPGGGNTIYF